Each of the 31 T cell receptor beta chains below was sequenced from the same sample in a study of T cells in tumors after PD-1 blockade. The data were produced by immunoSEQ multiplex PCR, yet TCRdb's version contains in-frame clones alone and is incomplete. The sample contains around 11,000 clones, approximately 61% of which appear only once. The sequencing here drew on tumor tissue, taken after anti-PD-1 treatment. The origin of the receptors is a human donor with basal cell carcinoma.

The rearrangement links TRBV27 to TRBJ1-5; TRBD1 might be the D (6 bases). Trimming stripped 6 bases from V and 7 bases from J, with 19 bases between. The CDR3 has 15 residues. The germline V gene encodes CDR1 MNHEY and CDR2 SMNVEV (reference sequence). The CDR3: CASSLREGGGQPQHF. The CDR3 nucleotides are TGTGCCAGCAGCCTCAGGGAAGGGGGTGGACAGCCCCAGCATTTT.

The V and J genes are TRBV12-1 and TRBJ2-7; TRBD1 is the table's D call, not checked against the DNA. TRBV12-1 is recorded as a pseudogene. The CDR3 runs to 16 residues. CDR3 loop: CASSFAQRDTSYEQYF. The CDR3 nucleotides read TGTGCCAGCAGCTTTGCGCAAAGGGACACATCCTACGAGCAGTACTTC.

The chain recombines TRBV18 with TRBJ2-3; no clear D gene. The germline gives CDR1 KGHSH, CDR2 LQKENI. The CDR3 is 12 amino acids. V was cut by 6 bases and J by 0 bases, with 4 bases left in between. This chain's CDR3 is CASSLSTDTQYF. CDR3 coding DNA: TGTGCCAGCTCCCTTAGCACAGATACGCAGTATTTT.

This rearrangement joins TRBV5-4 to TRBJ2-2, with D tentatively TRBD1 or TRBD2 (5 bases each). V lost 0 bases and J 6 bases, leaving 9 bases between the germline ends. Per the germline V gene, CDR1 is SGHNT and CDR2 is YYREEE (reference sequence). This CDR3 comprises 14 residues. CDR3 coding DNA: TGTGCCAGCAGCTTGGACCTGGGGGCCGGGGAGCTGTTTTTT. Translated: CASSLDLGAGELFF. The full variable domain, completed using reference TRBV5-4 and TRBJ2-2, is ETGVTQSPTHLIKTRGQQVTLRCSSQSGHNTVSWYQQALGQGPQFIFQYYREEENGRGNFPPRFSGLQFPNYSSELNVNALELDDSALYLCASSLDLGAGELFFGEGSRLTVL.

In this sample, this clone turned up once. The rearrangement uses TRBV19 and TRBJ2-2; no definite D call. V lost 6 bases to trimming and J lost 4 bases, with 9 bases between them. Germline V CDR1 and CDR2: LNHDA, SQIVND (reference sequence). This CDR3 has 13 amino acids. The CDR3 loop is CASRPVPTGELFF. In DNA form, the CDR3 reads TGTGCCAGTAGGCCAGTCCCCACCGGGGAGCTGTTTTTT.

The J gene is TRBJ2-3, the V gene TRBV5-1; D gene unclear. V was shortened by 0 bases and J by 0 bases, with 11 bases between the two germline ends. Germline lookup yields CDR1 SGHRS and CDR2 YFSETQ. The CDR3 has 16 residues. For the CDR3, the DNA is TGCGCCAGCAGCTTGGGGTCGGGCGCTAGCACAGATACGCAGTATTTT. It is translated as CASSLGSGASTDTQYF. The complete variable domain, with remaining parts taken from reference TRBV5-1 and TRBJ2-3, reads KAGVTQTPRYLIKTRGQQVTLSCSPISGHRSVSWYQQTPGQGLQFLFEYFSETQRNKGNFPGRFSGRQFSNSRSEMNVSTLELGDSALYLCASSLGSGASTDTQYFGPGTRLTVL.

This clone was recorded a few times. CDR3 in amino acids: CASSLGQGFRTEAFF. The CDR3 DNA reads TGTGCCAGCAGTCTAGGACAGGGGTTTCGAACTGAAGCTTTCTTT. V gene TRBV6-5 combines with J gene TRBJ1-1; 9 bases match TRBD1. Germline trimming cut 5 bases from V and 5 bases from J; bases unmatched to any gene: 9. Looked up from germline, CDR1 is MNHEY and CDR2 is SVGAGI. This CDR3 comprises 15 residues.

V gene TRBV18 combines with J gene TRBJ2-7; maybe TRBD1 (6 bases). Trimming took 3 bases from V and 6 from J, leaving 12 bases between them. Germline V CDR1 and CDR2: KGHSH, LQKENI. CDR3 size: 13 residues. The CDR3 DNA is TGTGCCAGCTCACCCAATACAGGGCGCGAGCAGTACTTC. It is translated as CASSPNTGREQYF.

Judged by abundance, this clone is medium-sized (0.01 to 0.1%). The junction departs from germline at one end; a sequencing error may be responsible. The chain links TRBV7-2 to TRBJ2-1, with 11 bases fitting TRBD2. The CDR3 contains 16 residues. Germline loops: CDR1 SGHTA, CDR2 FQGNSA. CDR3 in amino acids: CASSLAGGASYNEQFF. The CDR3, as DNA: TGTGCCAGCAGCCTAGCGGGAGGAGCGTCCTACAATGAGCAGTTCTTC.

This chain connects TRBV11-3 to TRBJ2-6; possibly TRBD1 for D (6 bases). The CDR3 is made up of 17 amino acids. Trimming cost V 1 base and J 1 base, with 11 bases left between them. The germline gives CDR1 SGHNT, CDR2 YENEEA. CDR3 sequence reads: CASSLGYTGSGANVLTF. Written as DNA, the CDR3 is TGTGCCAGCAGCTTAGGTTATACAGGGTCTGGGGCCAACGTCCTGACTTTC. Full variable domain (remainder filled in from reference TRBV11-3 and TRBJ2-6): EAGVVQSPRYKIIEKKQPVAFWCNPISGHNTLYWYLQNLGQGPELLIRYENEEAVDDSQLPKDRFSAERLKGVDSTLKIQPAELGDSAVYLCASSLGYTGSGANVLTFGAGSRLTVL.

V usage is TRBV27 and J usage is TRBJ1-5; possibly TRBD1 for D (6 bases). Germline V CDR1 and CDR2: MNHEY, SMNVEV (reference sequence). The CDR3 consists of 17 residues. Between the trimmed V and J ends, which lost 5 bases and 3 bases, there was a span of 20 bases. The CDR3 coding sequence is TGTGCCAGCAGTCCCTACAGGGTACGTTTTACCAATCAGCCCCAGCATTTT. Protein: CASSPYRVRFTNQPQHF.

Written as DNA, the CDR3 is TGTGCCAGCAGTTACTGGTCTAAGAAGAGGGGCACTGAAGCTTTCTTT. Translating gives CASSYWSKKRGTEAFF. The V call is TRBV6-2 or TRBV6-3, the J call TRBJ1-1, with D perhaps TRBD1 (5 bases). The CDR3 totals 16 residues. CDR1 and CDR2 (germline): MNHEY, SVGEGT. The V end lost 1 base, the J end lost 4 bases, and 16 bases lay between the germline ends.

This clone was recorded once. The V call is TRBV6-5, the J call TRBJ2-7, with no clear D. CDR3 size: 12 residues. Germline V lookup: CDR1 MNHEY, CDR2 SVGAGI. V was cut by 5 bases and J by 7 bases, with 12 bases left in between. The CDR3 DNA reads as TGTGCCAGCAGTCCCGTCGTGGGGGAGCAGTACTTC. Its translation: CASSPVVGEQYF.

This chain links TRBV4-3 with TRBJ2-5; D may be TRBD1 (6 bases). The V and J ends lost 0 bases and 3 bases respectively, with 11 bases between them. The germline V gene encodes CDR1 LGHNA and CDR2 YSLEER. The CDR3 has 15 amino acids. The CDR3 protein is CASSQEHRVEETQYF. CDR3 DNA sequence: TGCGCCAGCAGCCAAGAGCACAGGGTCGAAGAGACCCAGTACTTC.

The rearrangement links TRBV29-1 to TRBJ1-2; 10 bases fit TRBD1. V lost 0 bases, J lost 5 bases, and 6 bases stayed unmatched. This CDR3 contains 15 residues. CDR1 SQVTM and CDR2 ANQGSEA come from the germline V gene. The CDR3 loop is CSVEDSGQGGYGYTF. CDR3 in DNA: TGCAGCGTTGAAGATTCTGGACAGGGGGGATATGGCTACACCTTC.

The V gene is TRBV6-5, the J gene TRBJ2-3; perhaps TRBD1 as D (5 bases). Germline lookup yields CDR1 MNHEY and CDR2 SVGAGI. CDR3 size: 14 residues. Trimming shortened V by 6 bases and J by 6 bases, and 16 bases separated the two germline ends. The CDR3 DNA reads TGTGCCAGCAGATTGTCCAGATACAGGGATACGCAGTATTTT. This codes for CASRLSRYRDTQYF.

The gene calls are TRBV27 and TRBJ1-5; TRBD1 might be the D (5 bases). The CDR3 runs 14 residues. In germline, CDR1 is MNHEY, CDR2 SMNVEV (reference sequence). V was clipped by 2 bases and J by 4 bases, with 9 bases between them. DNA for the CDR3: TGTGCCAGCAGTTTAAGGGGTGGTAATCAGCCCCAGCATTTT. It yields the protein CASSLRGGNQPQHF.

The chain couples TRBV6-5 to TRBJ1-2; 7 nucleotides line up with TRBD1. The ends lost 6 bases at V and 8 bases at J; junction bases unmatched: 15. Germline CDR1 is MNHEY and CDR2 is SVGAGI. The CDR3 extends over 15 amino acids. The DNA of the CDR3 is TGTGCCAGCAGACCCTTCGACAGGGTAAGGAACGGCTACACCTTC. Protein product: CASRPFDRVRNGYTF.

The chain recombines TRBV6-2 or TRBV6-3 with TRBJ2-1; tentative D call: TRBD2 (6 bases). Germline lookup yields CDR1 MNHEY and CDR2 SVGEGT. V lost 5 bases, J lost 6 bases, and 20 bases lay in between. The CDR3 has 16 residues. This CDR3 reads CASSPFRGNGGNEQFF. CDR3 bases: TGTGCCAGCAGTCCCTTTCGCGGGAACGGCGGCAATGAGCAGTTCTTC.

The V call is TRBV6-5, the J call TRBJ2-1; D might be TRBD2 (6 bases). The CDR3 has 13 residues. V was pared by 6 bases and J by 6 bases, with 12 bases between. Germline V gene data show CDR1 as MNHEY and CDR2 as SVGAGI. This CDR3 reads CASSPGTLNEQFF. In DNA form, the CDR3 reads TGTGCCAGCAGCCCCGGGACTCTCAATGAGCAGTTCTTC.

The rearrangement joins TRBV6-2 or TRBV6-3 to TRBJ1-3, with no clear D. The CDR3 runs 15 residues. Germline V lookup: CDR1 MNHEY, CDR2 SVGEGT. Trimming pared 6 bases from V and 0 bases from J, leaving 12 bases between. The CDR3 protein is CASSRDSSSGNTIYF. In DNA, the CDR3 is TGTGCCAGCAGCCGAGACTCGAGCTCTGGAAACACCATATATTTT.

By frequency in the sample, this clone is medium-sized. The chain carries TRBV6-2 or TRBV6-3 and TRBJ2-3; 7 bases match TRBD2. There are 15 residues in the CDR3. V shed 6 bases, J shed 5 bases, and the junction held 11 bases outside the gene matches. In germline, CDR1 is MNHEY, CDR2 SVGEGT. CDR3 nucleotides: TGTGCCAGCAGCCAGCAAAGCGGGGAGGGAGATACGCAGTATTTT. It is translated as CASSQQSGEGDTQYF.

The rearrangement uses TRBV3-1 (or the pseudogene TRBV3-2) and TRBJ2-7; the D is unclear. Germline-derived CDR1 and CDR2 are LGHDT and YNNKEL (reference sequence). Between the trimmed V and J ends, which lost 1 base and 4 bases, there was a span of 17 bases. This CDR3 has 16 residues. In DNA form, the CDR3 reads TGTGCCAGCAGCCAAGTAGGTGGGCGGACCGTTTACGAGCAGTACTTC. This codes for CASSQVGGRTVYEQYF.

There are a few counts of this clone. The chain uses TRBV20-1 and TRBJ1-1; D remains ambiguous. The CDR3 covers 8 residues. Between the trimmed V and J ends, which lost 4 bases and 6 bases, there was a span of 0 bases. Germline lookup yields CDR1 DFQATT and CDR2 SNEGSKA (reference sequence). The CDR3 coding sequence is TGCAGTGCTACTGAAGCTTTCTTT. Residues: CSATEAFF.

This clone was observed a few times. The CDR3, as DNA: TGTGCCAGCAGCGTAGGAGGACGGCACTTAGATACGCAGTATTTT. Translated: CASSVGGRHLDTQYF. The chain couples TRBV9 to TRBJ2-3; no definite D call. The V gene lost 0 bases and the J gene lost 5 bases, with 13 bases spanning the gap. Germline loops: CDR1 SGDLS, CDR2 YYNGEE. The CDR3 sequence is 15 residues long.

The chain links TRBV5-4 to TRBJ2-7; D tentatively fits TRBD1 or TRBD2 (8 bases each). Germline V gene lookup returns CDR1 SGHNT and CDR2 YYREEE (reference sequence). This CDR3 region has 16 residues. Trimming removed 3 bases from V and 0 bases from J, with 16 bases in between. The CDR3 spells CASSSGGTGYSYEQYF. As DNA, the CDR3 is TGTGCCAGCAGCTCGGGGGGGACAGGTTACTCCTACGAGCAGTACTTC.

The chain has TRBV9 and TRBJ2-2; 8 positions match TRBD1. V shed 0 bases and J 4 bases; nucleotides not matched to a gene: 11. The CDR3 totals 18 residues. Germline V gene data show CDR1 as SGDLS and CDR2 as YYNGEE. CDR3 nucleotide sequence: TGTGCCAGCAGCGTAGCCGGACCGGACAGGGTGTTCACCGGGGAGCTGTTTTTT. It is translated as CASSVAGPDRVFTGELFF.

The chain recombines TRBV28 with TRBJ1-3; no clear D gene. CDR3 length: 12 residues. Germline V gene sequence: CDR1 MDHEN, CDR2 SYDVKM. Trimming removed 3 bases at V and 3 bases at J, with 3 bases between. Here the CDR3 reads CASSFLGNTIYF. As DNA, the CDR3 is TGTGCCAGCAGTTTTCTTGGAAACACCATATATTTT.

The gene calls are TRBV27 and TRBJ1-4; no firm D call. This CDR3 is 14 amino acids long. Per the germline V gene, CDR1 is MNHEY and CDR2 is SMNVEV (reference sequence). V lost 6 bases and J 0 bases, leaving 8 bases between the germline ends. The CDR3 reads CASSQVATNEKLFF. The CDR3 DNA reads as TGTGCCAGCAGCCAAGTTGCAACTAATGAAAAACTGTTTTTT.

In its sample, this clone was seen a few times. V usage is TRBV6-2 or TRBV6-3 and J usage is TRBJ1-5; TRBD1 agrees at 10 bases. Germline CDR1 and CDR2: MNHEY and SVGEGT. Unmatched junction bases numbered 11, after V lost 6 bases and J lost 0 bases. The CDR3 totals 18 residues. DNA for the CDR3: TGTGCCAGCAGCCCCTCACCCGGGACAGGGGTTAGCAATCAGCCCCAGCATTTT. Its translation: CASSPSPGTGVSNQPQHF.

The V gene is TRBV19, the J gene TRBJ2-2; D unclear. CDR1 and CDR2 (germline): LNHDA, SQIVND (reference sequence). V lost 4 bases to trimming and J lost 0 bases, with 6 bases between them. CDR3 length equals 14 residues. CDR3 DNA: TGTGCCAGTAGTAACAGCGCGAACACCGGGGAGCTGTTTTTT. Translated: CASSNSANTGELFF. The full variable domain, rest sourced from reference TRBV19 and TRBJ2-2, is DGGITQSPKYLFRKEGQNVTLSCEQNLNHDAMYWYRQDPGQGLRLIYYSQIVNDFQKGDIAEGYSVSREKKESFPLTVTSAQKNPTAFYLCASSNSANTGELFFGEGSRLTVL.